The clone carrying this TCR beta chain was recorded many times. This sample is part of a study of blood T cells in healthy people across ages. Across the whole study: Per two T cells, about one barcoded beta molecule was captured through template switching.

The CDR3 has 15 amino acids. Germline V gene data show CDR1 as MGHRA and CDR2 as YSYEKL. V was cut by 3 bases and J by 7 bases, with 13 bases left in between. Each donor supplied approximately 10 milliliters of peripheral blood. They isolated at least 6 million PBMCs from each sample. Next came a second PCR, run for about 6 to 12 cycles, which used a sample-barcoded 5' primer along with a J-beta primer mix. Every molecule of cDNA carried a tag from a template-switch adaptor with 12 random nucleotides. TCRdb recomputed calls from the 5' RACE reads with MiXCR, one row per CDR3 protein. Of about 630,000 distinct CDR3 sequences listed, around a fifth are singletons.

The receptor's source is a man aged 70 or older in good health. The specimen was blood. V is TRBV4-1 and J is TRBJ1-6; no definite D call. The CDR3: CASSHSPDGNSPLHF. For the CDR3, the DNA is TGCGCCAGCAGCCATAGCCCGGACGGGAATTCACCCCTCCACTTT.